This TCR beta chain stems from a study of cytomegalovirus exposure and HLA in healthy donors (dated by TCRdb to about 2017). Regarding the study in general: The 500 to 700 repertoires of the first cohort and the 110 or so validation repertoires were produced on the same platform, according to a later analysis. The aim of the study was to test whether cataloging public T cell receptors could identify signatures of past pathogen exposure. Along with the approximately 650-subject first cohort, a separate validation cohort of over a hundred different subjects was used. To predict cytomegalovirus infection status, the study brought together high-throughput TCR immunosequencing, statistical association of individual TCRs with disease status, and machine learning.

Library creation used the immunoSEQ multiplex PCR assay. Under the source paper's analysis protocol: A statistical classification framework was developed to diagnose cytomegalovirus status using the catalog of TCR beta chain sequences. TCRdb's version of the immuneACCESS table is confined to in-frame rearrangements and falls short of the full clone set. An unresolved V gene accounts for under half of the shortfall where checked; the remainder is of unknown origin. D and trimming were read from the DNA, whereas the V and J calls and clone size are those reported in that table. The sample data list approximately 230,000 clones, and over 75% of these were observed just once. 12% of the sample is held by the ten biggest clonotypes. Separate from the approximately 700-subject first cohort, the validation cohort of 120 subjects was the group to which the donors belonged. Regarding this clone: Its antigen is unknown. No base quality values were provided; no much bigger clone lies one nucleotide off.

The study at large found these results: The authors suggested that the approach could potentially be extended to other disease states and immunological phenotypes. A later analysis had no HLA typing for the validation cohort, so co-occurrence there was scored across all 130 or so repertoires. Most TCR sequences were seen in very few donors, while some public TCRs were found in many individuals. In both the original and validation cohorts, the classifier was reported to diagnose cytomegalovirus status with high specificity and sensitivity. A total of roughly 160 TCR beta chains were listed by the study as associated with cytomegalovirus. A few of the identified cytomegalovirus-associated TCR beta chains were confirmed in vitro to be specific for cytomegalovirus antigens. A later analysis found that TCRs clustered in the first cohort also tended to co-occur in the roughly 120 validation repertoires, with roughly 95% of cluster scores above 0.

A distance of 15 bases separates the germline ends of V and J, which lose 2 bases and 7 bases respectively. The CDR3 runs 15 amino acids, cysteine and phenylalanine included. CDR3 DNA only is kept here, 45 bases in frame from base 1. CDR1 and CDR2, per the germline V gene (reference sequence), are MNHNY and SVGAGI. The TCR comes from a man aged 18 to 29 in good health and CMV-seropositive. Rearrangement joined TRBV6-6 to TRBJ2-1; the D gene identity is not certain. The material sequenced was PBMCs. The DNA reads TGTGCCAGCAGTTACATCTCAGGCTTAAGGAATGAGCAGTTCTTC. The resulting protein is CASSYISGLRNEQFF.